One sample yielded the 7 T cell receptor beta chains listed below, sequenced in a study of blood T cell repertoires in COVID-19 (TCRdb year 2020). Library construction relied on the immunoSEQ multiplex PCR assay. Not all clones reach the TCRdb copy of this immuneACCESS table, which keeps in-frame sequences only. Checked studies attribute under half of the gap to unresolved V genes and leave the rest unexplained. Across this sample there are approximately 200,000 clones, with 80% to 90% seen only once. The top ten hold more than 7% of the sample. Sequencing was carried out using PBMCs or T cells enriched from blood (not recorded which). Receptors were obtained from a man aged 25-40 years in a cohort exposed to, infected with or recovered from COVID-19 (not recorded which).

This rearrangement joins TRBV18 to TRBJ2-5; D uncertain. V was shortened by 4 bases and J by 5 bases, with 8 bases between the two germline ends. Germline V CDR1 and CDR2: KGHSH, LQKENI. CDR3 length equals 12 residues. DNA of the CDR3: TGTGCCAGCTCACTAAAGAGGGAGACCCAGTACTTC. Translation gives CASSLKRETQYF.

V usage is TRBV6-2 or TRBV6-3 and J usage is TRBJ1-5; D uncertain. The V gene's germline CDR1 is MNHEY and CDR2 SVGEGT. The CDR3 length is 14 residues. Deletions cut 1 base from V and 5 bases from J, with 9 bases between. DNA for the CDR3: TGTGCCAGCAGTTACTTGGGCACTCATCAGCCCCAGCATTTT. Residues: CASSYLGTHQPQHF.

This rearrangement joins TRBV14 to TRBJ1-2, with TRBD1 matching 9 bases. V was clipped by 1 base and J by 6 bases; unmatched bases: 0. Germline V gives CDR1 SGHDN, CDR2 FVKESK. The CDR3 length is 13 residues. The CDR3 sequence: CASSQGQGDGYTF. DNA for the CDR3: TGTGCCAGCAGCCAAGGACAGGGGGATGGCTACACCTTC.

The chain combines TRBV7-2 with TRBJ2-1, with 7 nucleotides matching TRBD2. V shed 5 bases, J shed 0 bases, and the junction held 1 base outside the gene matches. The CDR3 sequence is 14 residues long. The germline V gene has CDR1 SGHTA and CDR2 FQGNSA. CDR3 region: CASSPGGSYNEQFF. CDR3 sequence (DNA): TGTGCCAGCAGCCCGGGAGGCTCCTACAATGAGCAGTTCTTC.

The chain uses TRBV19 and TRBJ2-7; 11 nucleotides agree with TRBD2. This CDR3 region has 14 residues. Losses at the gene ends were 6 bases for V and 6 bases for J; bases not matched to a gene: 7. Germline values: CDR1 LNHDA, CDR2 SQIVND (reference sequence). CDR3 region: CASRTTSGRVEQYF. The CDR3 nucleotides read TGTGCCAGTAGGACCACTAGCGGGAGAGTCGAGCAGTACTTC.

This chain joins TRBV10-2 and TRBJ2-1, with D maybe TRBD2 (5 bases). Per the germline V gene, CDR1 is WSHSY and CDR2 is SAAADI. The V end lost 4 bases, the J end lost 7 bases, and 5 bases lay between the germline ends. This CDR3 region has 11 residues. The CDR3 reads CASSGGNEQFF. The CDR3 nucleotides are TGCGCCAGCAGTGGCGGGAATGAGCAGTTCTTC.

This CDR3 is CASSSAGEYRGYTF. CDR3 coding DNA: TGTGCCAGCAGTTCGGCAGGGGAATACCGTGGCTACACCTTC. J is TRBJ1-2 and V is TRBV27, with D possibly matching TRBD1 (6 bases). The CDR3 covers 14 residues. Germline values: CDR1 MNHEY, CDR2 SMNVEV (reference sequence). Trimming removed 4 bases from V and 7 bases from J, with 16 bases in between.